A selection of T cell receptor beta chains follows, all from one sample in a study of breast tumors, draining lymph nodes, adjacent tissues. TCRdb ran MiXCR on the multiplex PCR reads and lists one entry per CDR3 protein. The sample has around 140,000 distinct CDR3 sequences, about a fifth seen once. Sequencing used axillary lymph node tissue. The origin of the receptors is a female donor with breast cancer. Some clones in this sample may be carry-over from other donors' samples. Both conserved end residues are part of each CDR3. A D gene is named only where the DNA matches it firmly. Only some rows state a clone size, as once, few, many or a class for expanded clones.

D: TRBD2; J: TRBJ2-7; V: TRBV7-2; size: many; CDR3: CASSLVGTSGNSYEQYF; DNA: TGTGCCAGCAGCTTAGTCGGGACTAGCGGGAACTCCTACGAGCAGTACTTC
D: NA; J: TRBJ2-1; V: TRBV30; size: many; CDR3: CAWSPDYNEQFF; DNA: TGTGCCTGGAGTCCCGATTACAATGAGCAGTTCTTC
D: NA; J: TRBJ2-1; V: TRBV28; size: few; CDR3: CASSFYEQFF; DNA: TGTGCCAGCAGCTTCTATGAGCAGTTCTTC
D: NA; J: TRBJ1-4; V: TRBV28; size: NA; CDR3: CASRGAGSNEKLFF; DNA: TGTGCCAGCAGAGGTGCAGGTTCTAATGAAAAACTGTTTTTT
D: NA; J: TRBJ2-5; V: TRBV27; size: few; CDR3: CASSLRQGLETQYF; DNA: TGTGCCAGCAGTTTAAGGCAGGGGCTTGAGACCCAGTACTTC
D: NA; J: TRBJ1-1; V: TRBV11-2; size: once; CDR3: CASSLAGRSNTEAFF; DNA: TGTGCCAGCAGCTTAGCCGGCAGGTCAAACACTGAAGCTTTCTTT
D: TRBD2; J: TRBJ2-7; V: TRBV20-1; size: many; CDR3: CSATSGTTYEQYF; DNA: TGCAGTGCCACTAGCGGGACCACCTACGAGCAGTACTTC
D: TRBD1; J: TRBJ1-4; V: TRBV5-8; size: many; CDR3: CASSPHGTGTNEKLFF; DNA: TGTGCCAGCAGCCCTCACGGGACAGGGACTAATGAAAAACTGTTTTTT
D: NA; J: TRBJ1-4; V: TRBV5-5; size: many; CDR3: CASSVSQKLFF; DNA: TGTGCCAGCAGCGTATCTCAAAAACTGTTTTTT
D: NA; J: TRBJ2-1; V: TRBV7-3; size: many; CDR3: CASSLTPRKNEQFF; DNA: TGTGCCAGCAGCTTAACTCCTAGGAAAAATGAGCAGTTCTTC
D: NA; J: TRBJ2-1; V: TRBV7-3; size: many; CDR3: CASSLRPLNEQFF; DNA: TGTGCCAGCAGCTTAAGACCACTCAATGAGCAGTTCTTC
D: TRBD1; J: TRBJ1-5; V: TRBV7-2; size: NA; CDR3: CANSSTGGGNQPQHF; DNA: TGTGCCAACAGCTCGACAGGGGGCGGCAATCAGCCCCAGCATTTT
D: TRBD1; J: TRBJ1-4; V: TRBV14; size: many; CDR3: CASSAMDRGRAEKLFF; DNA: TGTGCCAGCAGCGCCATGGACAGGGGGCGGGCTGAAAAACTGTTTTTT
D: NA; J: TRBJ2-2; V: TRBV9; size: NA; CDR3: CASSVGTNTGELFF; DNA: TGTGCCAGCAGCGTAGGGACTAACACCGGGGAGCTGTTTTTT
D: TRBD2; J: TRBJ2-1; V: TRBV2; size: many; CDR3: CASSWFRAGGYNEQFF; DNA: TGTGCCAGCAGTTGGTTCCGAGCGGGAGGGTACAATGAGCAGTTCTTC
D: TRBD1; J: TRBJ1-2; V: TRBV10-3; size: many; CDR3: CATLNDRDGYTF; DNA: TGTGCCACCCTGAACGACAGGGATGGCTACACCTTC
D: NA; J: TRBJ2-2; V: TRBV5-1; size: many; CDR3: CASSLSPMNTGELFF; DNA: TGCGCCAGCAGCTTGTCTCCGATGAACACCGGGGAGCTGTTTTTT
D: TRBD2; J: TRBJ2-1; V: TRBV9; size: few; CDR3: CASSPTSGSPFF; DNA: TGTGCCAGCAGCCCTACTAGCGGGAGTCCCTTCTTC
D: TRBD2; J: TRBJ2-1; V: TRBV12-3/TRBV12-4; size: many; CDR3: CASSPDVVAGRSF; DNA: TGTGCCAGCAGCCCCGATGTAGTAGCGGGAAGGAGCTTC
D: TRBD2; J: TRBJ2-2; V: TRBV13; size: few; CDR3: CASSLRSSGSPGELFF; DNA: TGTGCCAGCAGCTTAAGGTCTAGCGGGAGCCCCGGGGAGCTGTTTTTT
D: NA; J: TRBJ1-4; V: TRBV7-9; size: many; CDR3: CASSLKEKLFF; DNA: TGTGCCAGCAGCCTGAAGGAAAAACTGTTTTTT
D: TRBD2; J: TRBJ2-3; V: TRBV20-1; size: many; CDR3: CSAAAGGPTDTQYF; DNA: TGCAGTGCAGCGGCGGGAGGGCCAACAGATACGCAGTATTTT
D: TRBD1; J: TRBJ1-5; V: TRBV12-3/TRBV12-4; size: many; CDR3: CASSFGTGGQPQHF; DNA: TGTGCCAGCAGTTTCGGGACAGGGGGGCAGCCCCAGCATTTT
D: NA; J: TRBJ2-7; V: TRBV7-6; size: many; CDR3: CASSLQGNGEQYF; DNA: TGTGCCAGCAGCTTGCAGGGGAACGGGGAGCAGTACTTC
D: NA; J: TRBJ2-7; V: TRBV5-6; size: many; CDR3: CASSFRQGPSYEQYF; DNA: TGTGCCAGCAGCTTCAGGCAGGGGCCTTCCTACGAGCAGTACTTC